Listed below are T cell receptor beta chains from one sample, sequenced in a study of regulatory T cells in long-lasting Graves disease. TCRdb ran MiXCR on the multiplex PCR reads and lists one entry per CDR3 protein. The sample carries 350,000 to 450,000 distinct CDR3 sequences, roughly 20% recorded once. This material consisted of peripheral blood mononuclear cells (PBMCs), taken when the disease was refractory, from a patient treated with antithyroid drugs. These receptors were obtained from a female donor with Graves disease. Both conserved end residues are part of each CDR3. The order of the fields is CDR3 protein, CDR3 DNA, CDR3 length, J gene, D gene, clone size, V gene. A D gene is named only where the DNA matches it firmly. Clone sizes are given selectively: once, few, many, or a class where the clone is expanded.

CDR3aa: CASSWVGDGYTF
CDR3nt: TGTGCCAGCAGCTGGGTCGGGGACGGCTACACCTTC
len: 12
j_gene: TRBJ1-2
d_gene: .
abundance: many
v_gene: TRBV7-2

CDR3aa: CASTRPGGVGNEQFF
CDR3nt: TGTGCCAGCACCCGACCAGGGGGAGTCGGCAATGAGCAGTTCTTC
len: 15
j_gene: TRBJ2-1
d_gene: TRBD1
abundance: few
v_gene: TRBV7-2

CDR3aa: CATGWGQSFNEQFF
CDR3nt: TGTGCCACGGGCTGGGGACAGTCATTCAATGAGCAGTTCTTC
len: 14
j_gene: TRBJ2-1
d_gene: TRBD1
abundance: few
v_gene: TRBV12-3/TRBV12-4

CDR3aa: CASSLSQGTGHQPQHF
CDR3nt: TGTGCCAGCAGTTTAAGTCAGGGGACAGGTCATCAGCCCCAGCATTTT
len: 16
j_gene: TRBJ1-5
d_gene: TRBD1
abundance: .
v_gene: TRBV28

CDR3aa: CASPSGSSYNEQFF
CDR3nt: TGTGCCAGCCCCAGCGGGAGCTCCTACAATGAGCAGTTCTTC
len: 14
j_gene: TRBJ2-1
d_gene: TRBD2
abundance: .
v_gene: TRBV6-2/TRBV6-3

CDR3aa: CASSESIWYQETQYF
CDR3nt: TGTGCCAGCAGTGAATCTATATGGTACCAAGAGACCCAGTACTTC
len: 15
j_gene: TRBJ2-5
d_gene: .
abundance: .
v_gene: TRBV6-1

CDR3aa: CASSPLAAGDTEAFF
CDR3nt: TGTGCCAGCTCACCATTGGCCGCCGGGGACACTGAAGCTTTCTTT
len: 15
j_gene: TRBJ1-1
d_gene: .
abundance: few
v_gene: TRBV18

CDR3aa: CASSLSWGENIQYF
CDR3nt: TGTGCCAGCAGTTTATCGTGGGGGGAAAACATTCAGTACTTC
len: 14
j_gene: TRBJ2-4
d_gene: .
abundance: .
v_gene: TRBV27

CDR3aa: CASSLDGREIETQYF
CDR3nt: TGTGCCAGCAGCTTAGATGGACGGGAGATCGAGACCCAGTACTTC
len: 15
j_gene: TRBJ2-5
d_gene: .
abundance: many
v_gene: TRBV7-2

CDR3aa: CSARPGQENSNQPQHF
CDR3nt: TGCAGTGCTAGACCGGGACAGGAAAATAGCAATCAGCCCCAGCATTTT
len: 16
j_gene: TRBJ1-5
d_gene: TRBD1
abundance: .
v_gene: TRBV20-1

CDR3aa: CASSARDRGTDTQYF
CDR3nt: TGTGCCAGCAGCGCCCGGGACAGGGGCACAGATACGCAGTATTTT
len: 15
j_gene: TRBJ2-3
d_gene: TRBD1
abundance: .
v_gene: TRBV7-9

CDR3aa: CASSLDGGMNTEAFF
CDR3nt: TGTGCCAGCAGCTTAGACGGAGGAATGAACACTGAAGCTTTCTTT
len: 15
j_gene: TRBJ1-1
d_gene: .
abundance: few
v_gene: TRBV7-9

CDR3aa: CAWTQQETQYF
CDR3nt: TGTGCCTGGACACAACAGGAGACCCAGTACTTC
len: 11
j_gene: TRBJ2-5
d_gene: .
abundance: .
v_gene: TRBV30

CDR3aa: CAIRTSGRYEQYF
CDR3nt: TGTGCCATAAGGACTAGCGGGAGGTACGAGCAGTACTTC
len: 13
j_gene: TRBJ2-7
d_gene: TRBD2
abundance: few
v_gene: TRBV6-2/TRBV6-3

CDR3aa: CASKVVPYNEQFF
CDR3nt: TGTGCCAGCAAGGTAGTCCCCTACAATGAGCAGTTCTTC
len: 13
j_gene: TRBJ2-1
d_gene: .
abundance: .
v_gene: TRBV2

CDR3aa: CASSELRSGSAPRDEQYF
CDR3nt: TGTGCCAGCAGTGAACTCCGTAGCGGGAGTGCGCCTCGTGACGAGCAGTACTTC
len: 18
j_gene: TRBJ2-7
d_gene: TRBD2
abundance: many
v_gene: TRBV6-1

CDR3aa: CASSQGLAGASYNEQFF
CDR3nt: TGCGCCAGCAGCCAAGGGTTAGCGGGAGCCTCCTACAATGAGCAGTTCTTC
len: 17
j_gene: TRBJ2-1
d_gene: TRBD2
abundance: .
v_gene: TRBV4-3

CDR3aa: CASKKSTGELFF
CDR3nt: TGTGCCAGCAAGAAATCCACCGGGGAGCTGTTTTTT
len: 12
j_gene: TRBJ2-2
d_gene: .
abundance: .
v_gene: TRBV25-1